Shown below are 15 T cell receptor beta chains from a single sample sequenced in a study of vaccination and CD4 T cells after COVID-19. The treatment: approximately 11-day PBMC culture with coronavirus spike peptide pools or control peptides (ViraFEST assay). These receptors are not linked to any known antigen. The assay that was used to sequence DNA from cultured CD4+ T cells was the Oncomine TCR Beta short-read assay. A single record per CDR3 protein comes from TCRdb applying MiXCR to the PCR reads. The data show about 14,000 distinct CDR3 sequences, with 26% seen just once and 23% held by the top ten. The material sequenced was cultured CD4+ T cells from blood. The receptor source for this set is a human donor with COVID-19.

This clonotype was seen a few times. The CDR3 reads CASIGQAGANQPQHF. CDR3 DNA: TGTGCCAGCATCGGCCAGGCAGGGGCAAATCAGCCCCAGCATTTT. The V and J genes are TRBV6-1 and TRBJ1-5; D might be TRBD1 (6 bases). Germline loops: CDR1 MNHNS, CDR2 SASEGT. CDR3 length equals 15 residues. V dropped 7 bases and J dropped 4 bases, with 17 bases sitting between them.

The chain links TRBV6-2 or TRBV6-3 to TRBJ1-5, with 9 bases lining up with TRBD1. The trim removed 5 bases at V and 4 bases at J, leaving 6 bases unmatched. Germline CDR1 and CDR2: MNHEY and SVGEGT. The CDR3 is 15 residues long. DNA for the CDR3: TGTGCCAGCAGTCTACAGGGGGCGTGGAATCAGCCCCAGCATTTT. It yields the protein CASSLQGAWNQPQHF.

The chain carries TRBV28 and TRBJ2-7, with D perhaps TRBD1 or TRBD2 (6 bases each). Germline CDR1 MDHEN, CDR2 SYDVKM. With 2 bases removed from V and 5 bases from J, the gap between germline ends came to 10 bases. CDR3 length: 13 residues. Here the CDR3 DNA reads TGTGCCAGCAGTTTAACGGGGGCGAACGAGCAGTACTTC. It yields the protein CASSLTGANEQYF.

This clonotype has more than one count but fewer than ten. The chain employs TRBV7-2 and TRBJ1-1, with 7 bases matching TRBD1. This CDR3 is 19 amino acids long. Germline CDR1 reads SGHTA; CDR2 reads FQGNSA. V lost 1 base to trimming and J lost 0 bases; unmatched junction nucleotides: 14. This CDR3 reads CASSLVPLGRGNMNTEAFF. CDR3 nucleotide sequence: TGTGCCAGCAGCTTAGTTCCCCTTGGCAGGGGGAACATGAACACTGAAGCTTTCTTT.

This clonotype has only a few counts. The V call is TRBV7-2, the J call TRBJ1-2; 11 positions agree with TRBD1. The length of the CDR3 is 18 residues. V was clipped by 1 base and J by 1 base; unmatched bases: 8. Germline CDR1 SGHTA, CDR2 FQGNSA. In DNA, the CDR3 is TGTGCCAGCAGCTTAGGGGGACAGGGGGGGTTTCTTAACTATGGCTACACCTTC. The encoded protein is CASSLGGQGGFLNYGYTF. Full variable domain (outside the CDR3, taken from reference TRBV7-2 and TRBJ1-2): GAGVSQSPSNKVTEKGKDVELRCDPISGHTALYWYRQSLGQGLEFLIYFQGNSAPDKSGLPSDRFSAERTGGSVSTLTIQRTQQEDSAVYLCASSLGGQGGFLNYGYTFGSGTRLTVV.

J is TRBJ2-4 and V is TRBV6-1; 10 bases are shared with TRBD1. Germline V gives CDR1 MNHNS, CDR2 SASEGT. The V gene end was trimmed by 5 bases and the J gene end by 6 bases; junction bases not matched to a gene: 1. The length of the CDR3 is 13 residues. CDR3 sequence: CASSRTGGNIQYF. The CDR3 DNA follows: TGTGCCAGCAGTAGGACAGGGGGAAACATTCAGTACTTC.

The chain recombines TRBV5-1 with TRBJ1-2; D call uncertain. CDR3 length: 14 amino acids. Trimming pared 0 bases from V and 2 bases from J, leaving 8 bases between. Germline CDR1 SGHRS, CDR2 YFSETQ. CDR3: CASSLGNSNYGYTF. CDR3 coding DNA: TGCGCCAGCAGCTTGGGGAACAGCAACTATGGCTACACCTTC.

This clonotype was observed a handful of times. The V gene is TRBV7-9, the J gene TRBJ2-7, with D unresolved. The CDR3 is 15 amino acids. CDR1 and CDR2 (germline): SEHNR, FQNEAQ (reference sequence). V was pared by 5 bases and J by 1 base, with 15 bases between. The CDR3 loop is CASSPPRTVSYEQYF. CDR3 in DNA: TGTGCCAGCAGCCCACCAAGGACCGTTTCCTACGAGCAGTACTTC.

CDR3 residues: CASSLYPGAYEQYF. The CDR3 region has the DNA TGTGCCAGCAGCTTATATCCGGGGGCCTACGAGCAGTACTTC. The chain combines TRBV7-9 with TRBJ2-7; D is perhaps TRBD2 (6 bases). V gave up 2 bases and J gave up 2 bases, with 10 bases separating them. CDR1 is SEHNR and CDR2 is FQNEAQ in the germline V gene (reference sequence). This CDR3 contains 14 residues.

This chain links TRBV9 with TRBJ2-3; the D gene could be TRBD1 or TRBD2 (5 bases each). This CDR3 spans 15 amino acids. Trimming stripped 4 bases from V and 2 bases from J, with 14 bases between. Germline CDR1 SGDLS, CDR2 YYNGEE. The CDR3 loop reads CASSSRRDPTDTQYF. In DNA, the CDR3 is TGTGCCAGCAGCTCGCGCCGGGACCCCACAGATACGCAGTATTTT.

The chain is built from TRBV12-3 or TRBV12-4 and TRBJ2-1, with 7 bases fitting TRBD2. The V segment lost 5 bases and the J segment 0 bases; nucleotides outside the gene matches: 13. The CDR3 consists of 18 residues. CDR3 DNA sequence: TGTGCCAGCAGTCGCGGCCAGCGGGGACCCCCCTCCTACAATGAGCAGTTCTTC. This translates into CASSRGQRGPPSYNEQFF.

This clonotype was seen a handful of times. V and J are TRBV6-5 and TRBJ2-3, with D unclear. The CDR3 runs 14 residues. V was shortened by 2 bases and J by 0 bases, with 6 bases between the two germline ends. Germline V gene data show CDR1 as MNHEY and CDR2 as SVGAGI. CDR3: CASSYTGSTDTQYF. Written as DNA, the CDR3 is TGTGCCAGCAGTTACACGGGTAGCACAGATACGCAGTATTTT.

The V and J genes are TRBV12-3 or TRBV12-4 and TRBJ1-2, with 8 bases lining up with TRBD1. The CDR3 is made up of 13 amino acids. Losses at the gene ends were 6 bases for V and 7 bases for J; bases not matched to a gene: 7. The CDR3 is CASSTGQAVGYTF. The CDR3 DNA is TGTGCCAGCAGCACGGGACAGGCGGTTGGCTACACCTTC.

The rearrangement joins TRBV6-1 to TRBJ2-7, with D perhaps TRBD2 (5 bases). Germline assignment: CDR1 MNHNS and CDR2 SASEGT. The CDR3 consists of 16 residues. V lost 6 bases to trimming and J lost 0 bases, with 18 bases between them. The CDR3 protein is CASSPFRADLSYEQYF. CDR3 bases: TGTGCCAGCAGCCCCTTCCGAGCGGATCTCTCCTACGAGCAGTACTTC.

This clonotype was found a few times. The genes are TRBV6-2 or TRBV6-3 and TRBJ2-3, with 8 positions matching TRBD2. The V segment lost 8 bases and the J segment 0 bases; nucleotides outside the gene matches: 10. This CDR3 has 16 amino acids. Looked up from germline, CDR1 is MNHEY and CDR2 is SVGEGT. The CDR3 DNA follows: TGTGCCAGCCGGCTAGCGGGCCTCACTAGCACAGATACGCAGTATTTT. Protein: CASRLAGLTSTDTQYF.